The subject of this entry is one T cell receptor (beta chain). TCRdb reprocessed the 5' RACE reads, keeping one entry per CDR3 protein, no DNA. The table counts roughly 390,000 distinct CDR3 sequences; approximately 12% lies in the top ten. This CDR3 comprises 17 residues. Germline V gene data show CDR1 as SGHRS and CDR2 as YFSETQ. This specimen belongs to a study of T cells expressing NK-cell markers. This TCR was recovered from a woman aged 45 to 65 in good health. The gene calls are TRBV5-1 and TRBJ2-2; TCRdb reports TRBD2, a call that lacks DNA to check it against. The sequenced material came from blood T cells: a sorted CD56 or NKG2C T cell subset, CD4+ or CD8+ T cells, or bulk PBMC T cells (not recorded which). This chain's CDR3 is CASSFPGLAGRTGELFF.